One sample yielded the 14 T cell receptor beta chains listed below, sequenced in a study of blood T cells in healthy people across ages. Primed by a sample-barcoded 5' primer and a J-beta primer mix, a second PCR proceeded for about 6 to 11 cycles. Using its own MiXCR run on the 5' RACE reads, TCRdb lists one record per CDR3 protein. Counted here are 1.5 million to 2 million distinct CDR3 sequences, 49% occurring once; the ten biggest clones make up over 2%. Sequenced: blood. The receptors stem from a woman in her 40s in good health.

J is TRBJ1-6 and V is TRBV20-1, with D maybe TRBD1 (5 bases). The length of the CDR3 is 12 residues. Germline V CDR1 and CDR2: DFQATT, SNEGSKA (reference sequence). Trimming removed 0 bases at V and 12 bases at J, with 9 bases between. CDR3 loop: CSARDKGLPLHF. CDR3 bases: TGCAGTGCTAGAGATAAGGGACTACCCCTCCACTTT.

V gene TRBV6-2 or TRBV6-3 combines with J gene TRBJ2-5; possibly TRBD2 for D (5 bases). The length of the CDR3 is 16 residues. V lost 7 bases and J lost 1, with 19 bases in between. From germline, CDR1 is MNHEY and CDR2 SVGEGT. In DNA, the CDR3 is TGTGCCAGCACCCATCACCAAAGGAGGTCCCAAGAGACCCAGTACTTC. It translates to CASTHHQRRSQETQYF.

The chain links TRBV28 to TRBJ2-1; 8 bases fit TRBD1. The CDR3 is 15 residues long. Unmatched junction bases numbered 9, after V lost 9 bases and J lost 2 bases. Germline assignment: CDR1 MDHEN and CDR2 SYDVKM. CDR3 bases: TGTGCCAGTTCAAACCAGGGGGCGACCTACAATGAGCAGTTCTTC. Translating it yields CASSNQGATYNEQFF.

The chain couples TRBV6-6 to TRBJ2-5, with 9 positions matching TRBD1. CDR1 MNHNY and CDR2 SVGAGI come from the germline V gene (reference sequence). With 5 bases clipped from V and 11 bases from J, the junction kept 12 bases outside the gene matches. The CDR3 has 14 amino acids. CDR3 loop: CASSIGTGYVGQYF. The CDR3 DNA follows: TGTGCCAGCAGTATCGGGACAGGGTACGTCGGGCAGTACTTC.

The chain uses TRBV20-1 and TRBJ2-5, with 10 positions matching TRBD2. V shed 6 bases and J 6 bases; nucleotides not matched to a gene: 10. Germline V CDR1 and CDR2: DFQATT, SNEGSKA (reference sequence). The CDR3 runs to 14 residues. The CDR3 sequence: CSAPSGGAWKTQYF. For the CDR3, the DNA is TGCAGTGCGCCGAGCGGGGGGGCTTGGAAGACCCAGTACTTC.

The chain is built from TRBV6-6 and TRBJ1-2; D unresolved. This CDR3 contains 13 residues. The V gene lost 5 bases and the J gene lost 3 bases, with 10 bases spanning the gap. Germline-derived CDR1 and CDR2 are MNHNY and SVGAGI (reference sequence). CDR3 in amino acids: CASSGSSYYGYTF. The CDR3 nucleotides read TGTGCCAGCAGTGGCTCATCCTACTATGGCTACACCTTC.

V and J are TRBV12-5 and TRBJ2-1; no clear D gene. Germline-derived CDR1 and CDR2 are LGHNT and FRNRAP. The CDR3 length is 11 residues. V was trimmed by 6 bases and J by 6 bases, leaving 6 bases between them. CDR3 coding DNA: TGTGCTAGTGGGTACAGCAATGAGCAGTTCTTC. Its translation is CASGYSNEQFF.

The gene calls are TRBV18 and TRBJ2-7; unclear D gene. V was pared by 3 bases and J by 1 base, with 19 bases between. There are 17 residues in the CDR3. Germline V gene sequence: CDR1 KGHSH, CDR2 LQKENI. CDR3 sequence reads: CASSPPGLAIPSYEQYF. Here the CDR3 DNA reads TGTGCCAGCTCACCTCCCGGGTTGGCTATACCGTCCTACGAGCAGTACTTC.

This CDR3 is CASRPNDRRQETQYF. In DNA, the CDR3 is TGTGCCAGCAGGCCCAATGACAGGCGGCAAGAGACCCAGTACTTC. The chain has TRBV6-5 and TRBJ2-5, with TRBD1 as a possible D gene (6 bases). V was trimmed by 6 bases and J by 2 bases, leaving 16 bases between them. This CDR3 comprises 15 residues. Germline values: CDR1 MNHEY, CDR2 SVGAGI.

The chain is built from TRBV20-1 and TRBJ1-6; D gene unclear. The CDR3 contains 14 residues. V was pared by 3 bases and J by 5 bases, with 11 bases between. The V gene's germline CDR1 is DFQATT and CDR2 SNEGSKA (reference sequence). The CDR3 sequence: CSASPGVDNSPLHF. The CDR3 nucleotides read TGCAGTGCTAGCCCGGGAGTAGATAATTCACCCCTCCACTTT.

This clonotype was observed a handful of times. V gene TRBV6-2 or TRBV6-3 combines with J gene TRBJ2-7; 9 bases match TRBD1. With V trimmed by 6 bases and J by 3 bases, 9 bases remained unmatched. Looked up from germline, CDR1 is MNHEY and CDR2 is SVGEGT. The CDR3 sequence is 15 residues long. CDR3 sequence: CASSSLDRGFYEQYF. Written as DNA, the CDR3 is TGTGCCAGCAGCTCCCTGGACAGGGGATTCTACGAGCAGTACTTC.

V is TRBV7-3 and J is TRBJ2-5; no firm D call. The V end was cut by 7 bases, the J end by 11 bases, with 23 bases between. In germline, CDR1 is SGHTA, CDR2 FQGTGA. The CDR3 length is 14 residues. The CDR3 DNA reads TGTGCCAGCACCCAAACTGGAGTACCCTACGGGCAGTACTTC. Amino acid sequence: CASTQTGVPYGQYF.

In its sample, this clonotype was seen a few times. The CDR3 coding sequence is TGTGCCAGCAGTCCAGACAGGGGAAAGCTTAATGAGCAGTTCTTC. Its protein is CASSPDRGKLNEQFF. The rearrangement joins TRBV6-5 to TRBJ2-1, with 8 bases lining up with TRBD1. This CDR3 is built from 15 residues. Germline trimming cut 5 bases from V and 7 bases from J; bases unmatched to any gene: 10. Germline V gene sequence: CDR1 MNHEY, CDR2 SVGAGI.

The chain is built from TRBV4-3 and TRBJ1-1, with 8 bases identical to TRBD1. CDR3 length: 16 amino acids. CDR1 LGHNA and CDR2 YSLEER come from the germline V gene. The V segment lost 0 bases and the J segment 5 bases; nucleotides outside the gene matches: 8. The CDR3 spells CASSQEAGTGKTEAFF. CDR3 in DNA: TGCGCCAGCAGCCAAGAAGCCGGGACAGGTAAAACTGAAGCTTTCTTT.